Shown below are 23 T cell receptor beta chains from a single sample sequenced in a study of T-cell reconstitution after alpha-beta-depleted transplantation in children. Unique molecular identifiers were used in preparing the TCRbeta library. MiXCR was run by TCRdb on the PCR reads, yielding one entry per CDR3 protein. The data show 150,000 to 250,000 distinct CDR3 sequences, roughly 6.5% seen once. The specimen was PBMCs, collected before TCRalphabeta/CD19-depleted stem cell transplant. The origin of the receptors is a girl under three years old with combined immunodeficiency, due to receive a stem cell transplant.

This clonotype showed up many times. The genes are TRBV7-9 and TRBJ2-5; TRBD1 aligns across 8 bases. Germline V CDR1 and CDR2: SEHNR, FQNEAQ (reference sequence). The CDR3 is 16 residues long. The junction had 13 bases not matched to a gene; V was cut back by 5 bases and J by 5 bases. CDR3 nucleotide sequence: TGTGCCAGCAGCACCCAGGACAGGGATGTCCTCGAGACCCAGTACTTC. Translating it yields CASSTQDRDVLETQYF.

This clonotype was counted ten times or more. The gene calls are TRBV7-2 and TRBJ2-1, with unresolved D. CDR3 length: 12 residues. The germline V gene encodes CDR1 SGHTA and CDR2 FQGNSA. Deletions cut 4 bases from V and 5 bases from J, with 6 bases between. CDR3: CASSSENNEQFF. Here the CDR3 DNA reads TGTGCCAGCAGCTCCGAGAACAATGAGCAGTTCTTC. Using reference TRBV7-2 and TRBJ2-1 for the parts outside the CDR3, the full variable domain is GAGVSQSPSNKVTEKGKDVELRCDPISGHTALYWYRQSLGQGLEFLIYFQGNSAPDKSGLPSDRFSAERTGGSVSTLTIQRTQQEDSAVYLCASSSENNEQFFGPGTRLTVL.

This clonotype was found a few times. CDR3 nucleotides: TGTGCCAGCAGCACCGGGACAGGTGGCTACACCTTC. The encoded protein is CASSTGTGGYTF. The V and J genes are TRBV9 and TRBJ1-2; the match to TRBD1 covers 8 bases. Trimming cost V 4 bases and J 7 bases; bases outside gene matches: 3. Germline V lookup: CDR1 SGDLS, CDR2 YYNGEE. This CDR3 region has 12 residues.

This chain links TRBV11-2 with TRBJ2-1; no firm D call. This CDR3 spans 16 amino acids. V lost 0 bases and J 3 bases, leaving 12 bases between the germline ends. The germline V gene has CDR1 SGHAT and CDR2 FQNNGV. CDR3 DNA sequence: TGTGCCAGCAGCTTAGATTACAGATCAAACTACAATGAGCAGTTCTTC. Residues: CASSLDYRSNYNEQFF. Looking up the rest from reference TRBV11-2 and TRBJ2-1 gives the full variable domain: EAGVAQSPRYKIIEKRQSVAFWCNPISGHATLYWYQQILGQGPKLLIQFQNNGVVDDSQLPKDRFSAERLKGVDSTLKIQPAKLEDSAVYLCASSLDYRSNYNEQFFGPGTRLTVL.

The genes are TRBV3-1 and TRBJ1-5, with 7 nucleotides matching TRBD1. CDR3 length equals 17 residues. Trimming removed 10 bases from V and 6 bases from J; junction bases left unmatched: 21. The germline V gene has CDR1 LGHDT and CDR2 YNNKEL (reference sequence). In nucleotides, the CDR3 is TGTGCCATCTGCAATCACGTCCAGGAGGGGGCAAGTCAGCCCCAGCATTTT. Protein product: CAICNHVQEGASQPQHF.

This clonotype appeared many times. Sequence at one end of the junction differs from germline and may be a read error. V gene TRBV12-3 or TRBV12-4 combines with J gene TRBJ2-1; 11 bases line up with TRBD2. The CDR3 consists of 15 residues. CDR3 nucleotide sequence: TGTGCCAGCAGTATAGCGGGGGGGCCCTACAATGAGCAGTTCTTC. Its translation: CASSIAGGPYNEQFF.

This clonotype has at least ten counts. The CDR3 here is CASSVSVGGYYNEQFF. Here the CDR3 DNA reads TGTGCCAGCAGCGTATCGGTGGGAGGGTACTACAATGAGCAGTTCTTC. The chain couples TRBV11-2 to TRBJ2-1, with TRBD2 identical over 7 bases. The CDR3 consists of 16 residues. Trimming at V came to 5 bases and at J to 3 bases, leaving 10 bases not matched to a gene. CDR1 and CDR2 (germline): SGHAT, FQNNGV. The full variable domain, in which reference TRBV11-2 and TRBJ2-1 provide the parts outside the CDR3, is EAGVAQSPRYKIIEKRQSVAFWCNPISGHATLYWYQQILGQGPKLLIQFQNNGVVDDSQLPKDRFSAERLKGVDSTLKIQPAKLEDSAVYLCASSVSVGGYYNEQFFGPGTRLTVL.

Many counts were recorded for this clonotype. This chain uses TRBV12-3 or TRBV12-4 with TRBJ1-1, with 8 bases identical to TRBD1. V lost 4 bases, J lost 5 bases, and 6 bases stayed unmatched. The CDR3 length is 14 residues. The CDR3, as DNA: TGTGCCAGCAGTTCAACAGGGGGTAGGACTGAAGCTTTCTTT. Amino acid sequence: CASSSTGGRTEAFF.

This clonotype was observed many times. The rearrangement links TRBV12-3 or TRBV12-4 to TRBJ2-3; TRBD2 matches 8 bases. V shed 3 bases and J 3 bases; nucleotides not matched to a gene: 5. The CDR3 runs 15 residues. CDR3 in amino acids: CASSLTSATTDTQYF. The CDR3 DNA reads TGTGCCAGCAGTTTGACTAGCGCAACTACAGATACGCAGTATTTT.

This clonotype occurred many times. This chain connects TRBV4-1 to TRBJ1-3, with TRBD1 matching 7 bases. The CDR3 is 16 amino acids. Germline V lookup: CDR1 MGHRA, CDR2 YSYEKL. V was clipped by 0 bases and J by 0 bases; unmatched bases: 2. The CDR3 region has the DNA TGCGCCAGCAGCCAAGATGGGACAGCCTCTGGAAACACCATATATTTT. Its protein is CASSQDGTASGNTIYF.

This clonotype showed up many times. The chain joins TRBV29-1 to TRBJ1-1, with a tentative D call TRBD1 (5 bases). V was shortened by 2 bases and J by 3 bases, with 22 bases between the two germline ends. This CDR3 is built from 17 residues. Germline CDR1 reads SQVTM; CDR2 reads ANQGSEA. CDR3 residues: CSVEISPDMRRHTEAFF. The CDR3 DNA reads TGCAGCGTTGAAATTAGTCCGGACATGCGTCGACACACTGAAGCTTTCTTT.

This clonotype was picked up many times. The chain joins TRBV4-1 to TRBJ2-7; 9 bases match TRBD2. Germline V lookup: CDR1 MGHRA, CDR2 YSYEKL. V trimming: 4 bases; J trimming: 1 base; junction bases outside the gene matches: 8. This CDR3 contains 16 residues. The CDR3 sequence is CASSRQLAGSSYEQYF. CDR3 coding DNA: TGCGCCAGCAGCCGCCAGCTAGCGGGATCGTCCTACGAGCAGTACTTC.

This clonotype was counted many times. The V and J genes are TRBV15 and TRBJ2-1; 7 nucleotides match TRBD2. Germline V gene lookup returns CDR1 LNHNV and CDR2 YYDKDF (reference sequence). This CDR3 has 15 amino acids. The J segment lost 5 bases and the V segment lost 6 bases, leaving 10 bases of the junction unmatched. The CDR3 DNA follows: TGTGCCACCAGAGCGGGAACGGGACGGAACAATGAGCAGTTCTTC. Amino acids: CATRAGTGRNNEQFF.

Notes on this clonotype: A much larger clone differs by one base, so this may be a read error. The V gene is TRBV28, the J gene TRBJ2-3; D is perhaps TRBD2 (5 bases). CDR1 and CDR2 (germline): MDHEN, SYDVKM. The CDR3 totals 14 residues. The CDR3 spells CATSLWPRGDTQYF. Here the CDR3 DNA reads TGTGCCACCAGTTTATGGCCCCGCGGGGATACGCAGTATTTT.

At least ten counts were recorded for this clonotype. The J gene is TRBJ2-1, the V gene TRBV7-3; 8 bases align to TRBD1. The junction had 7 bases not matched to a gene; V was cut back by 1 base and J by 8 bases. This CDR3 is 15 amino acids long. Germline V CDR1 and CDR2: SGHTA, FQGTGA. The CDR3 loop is CASSLIATGEYEQFF. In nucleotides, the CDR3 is TGTGCCAGCAGCTTAATTGCGACAGGGGAATATGAGCAGTTCTTC.

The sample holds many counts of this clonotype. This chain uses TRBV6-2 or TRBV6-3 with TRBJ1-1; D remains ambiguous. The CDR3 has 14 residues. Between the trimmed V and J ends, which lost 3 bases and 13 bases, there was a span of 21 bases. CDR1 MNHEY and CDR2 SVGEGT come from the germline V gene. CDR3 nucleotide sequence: TGTGCCAGCAGTTATAATGGTGGTGGACTTGCGGTTTTCTTT. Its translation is CASSYNGGGLAVFF.

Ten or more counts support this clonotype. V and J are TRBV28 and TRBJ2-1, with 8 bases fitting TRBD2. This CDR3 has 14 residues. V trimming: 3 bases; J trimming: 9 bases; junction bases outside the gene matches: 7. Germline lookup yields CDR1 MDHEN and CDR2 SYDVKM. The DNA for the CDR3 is TGTGCCAGCAGTTTTAGCCGGGGGGGGCTTGAGCAGTTCTTC. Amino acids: CASSFSRGGLEQFF.

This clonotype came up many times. The DNA of the CDR3 is TGTGCCAGCAGCCAAGCCGGGACAGACCAGTTCTTC. As protein: CASSQAGTDQFF. The chain couples TRBV3-1 to TRBJ2-1, with 7 bases aligning to TRBD1. CDR1 is LGHDT and CDR2 is YNNKEL in the germline V gene (reference sequence). This CDR3 spans 12 amino acids. V was pared by 1 base and J by 13 bases, with 4 bases of the junction left unmatched.

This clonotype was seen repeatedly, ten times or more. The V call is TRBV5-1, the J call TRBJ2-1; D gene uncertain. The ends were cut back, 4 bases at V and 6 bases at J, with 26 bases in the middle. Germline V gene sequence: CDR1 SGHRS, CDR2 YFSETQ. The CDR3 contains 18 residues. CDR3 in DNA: TGCGCCAGCAGCAAACAACACAAATCCCCAGGCCGTTGCAATGAGCAGTTCTTC. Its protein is CASSKQHKSPGRCNEQFF. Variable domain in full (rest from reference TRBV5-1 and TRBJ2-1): KAGVTQTPRYLIKTRGQQVTLSCSPISGHRSVSWYQQTPGQGLQFLFEYFSETQRNKGNFPGRFSGRQFSNSRSEMNVSTLELGDSALYLCASSKQHKSPGRCNEQFFGPGTRLTVL.

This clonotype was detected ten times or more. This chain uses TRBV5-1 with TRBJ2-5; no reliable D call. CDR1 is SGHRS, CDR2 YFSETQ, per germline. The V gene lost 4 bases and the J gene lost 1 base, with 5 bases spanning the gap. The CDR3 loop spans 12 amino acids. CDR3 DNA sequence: TGCGCCAGCAGCGTACCCCAAGAGACCCAGTACTTC. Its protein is CASSVPQETQYF. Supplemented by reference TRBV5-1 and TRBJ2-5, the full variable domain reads KAGVTQTPRYLIKTRGQQVTLSCSPISGHRSVSWYQQTPGQGLQFLFEYFSETQRNKGNFPGRFSGRQFSNSRSEMNVSTLELGDSALYLCASSVPQETQYFGPGTRLLVL.

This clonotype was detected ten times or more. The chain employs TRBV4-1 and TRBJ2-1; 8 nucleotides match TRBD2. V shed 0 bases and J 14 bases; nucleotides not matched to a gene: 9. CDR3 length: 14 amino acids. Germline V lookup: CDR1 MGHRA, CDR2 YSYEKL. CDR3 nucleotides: TGCGCCAGCAGCCAAGATCGACGCGCGGGAGGAGAGTTCTTC. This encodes CASSQDRRAGGEFF.

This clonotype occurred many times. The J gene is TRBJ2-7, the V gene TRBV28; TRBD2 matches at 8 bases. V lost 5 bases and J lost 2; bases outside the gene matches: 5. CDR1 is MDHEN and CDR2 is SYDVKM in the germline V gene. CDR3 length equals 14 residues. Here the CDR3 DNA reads TGTGCCAGCAGTGATAGCGGGGTGACCTACGAGCAGTACTTC. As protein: CASSDSGVTYEQYF.

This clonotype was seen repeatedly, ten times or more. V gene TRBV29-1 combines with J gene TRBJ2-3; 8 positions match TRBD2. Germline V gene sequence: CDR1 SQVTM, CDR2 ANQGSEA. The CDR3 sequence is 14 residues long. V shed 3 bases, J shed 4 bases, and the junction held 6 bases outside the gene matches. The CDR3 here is CSVEVSGSPDTQYF. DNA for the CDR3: TGCAGCGTTGAGGTGAGCGGGAGTCCAGATACGCAGTATTTT.